These 32 T cell receptor beta chains were sequenced from one sample in a study of blood T cell repertoires in COVID-19. Produced via immunoSEQ multiplex PCR; TCRdb's table is partial and in-frame only. Of over 40,000 clones listed, 75% to 90% are singletons. Material: peripheral blood. The receptors shown here come from a man older than 75 with acute or convalescent COVID-19.

The chain combines TRBV5-1 with TRBJ2-2, with TRBD2 as a possible D gene (6 bases). V was clipped by 5 bases and J by 0 bases, with 8 bases between them. CDR3 length equals 14 residues. CDR1 and CDR2 (germline): SGHRS, YFSETQ. This CDR3 is CASREGSNTGELFF. The CDR3 nucleotides read TGCGCCAGCAGGGAGGGATCGAACACCGGGGAGCTGTTTTTT.

This chain links TRBV5-1 with TRBJ2-5, with TRBD2 as a possible D gene (6 bases). V gave up 4 bases and J gave up 2 bases, with 18 bases separating them. Looked up from germline, CDR1 is SGHRS and CDR2 is YFSETQ. The CDR3 consists of 16 residues. The CDR3 region has the DNA TGCGCCAGCAGCCCCCGAACGATTAGCGGTCAAGAGACCCAGTACTTC. Amino acid sequence: CASSPRTISGQETQYF.

The CDR3 nucleotides read TGTGCCAGCAGCGGACAGGCGTTCTCCTACGAGCAGTACTTC. Its protein product is CASSGQAFSYEQYF. V gene TRBV6-2 or TRBV6-3 combines with J gene TRBJ2-7; 7 nucleotides match TRBD1. The CDR3 runs to 14 residues. The trim removed 6 bases at V and 0 bases at J, leaving 5 bases unmatched. CDR1 MNHEY and CDR2 SVGEGT come from the germline V gene.

With regard to this clone: At one of its ends the junction is not consistent with the germline gene, which may arise from a read error. The chain employs TRBV30 and TRBJ1-1, with D possibly being TRBD1 (5 bases). Germline V CDR1 and CDR2: GTSNPN, SVGIG (reference sequence). The length of the CDR3 is 16 residues. This CDR3 reads CAWSLRGPGGITEAVF. DNA for the CDR3: TGTGCCTGGAGCCTCCGGGGCCCAGGAGGGATCACTGAAGCTGTCTTT.

This chain uses TRBV24-1 with TRBJ1-1; perhaps TRBD1 as D (6 bases). Trimming took 4 bases from V and 10 from J, leaving 9 bases between them. The CDR3 extends over 11 amino acids. The germline gives CDR1 KGHDR, CDR2 SFDVKD. The CDR3 region is CATSDGRGAFF. In nucleotides, the CDR3 is TGTGCCACCAGTGACGGCAGGGGAGCTTTCTTT.

This clone came up once. V is TRBV6-2 or TRBV6-3 and J is TRBJ2-7, with a tentative D call TRBD1 (6 bases). CDR1 is MNHEY and CDR2 is SVGEGT in the germline V gene. The CDR3 loop spans 14 amino acids. Between the trimmed V and J ends, which lost 0 bases and 3 bases, there was a span of 9 bases. The CDR3 bases are TGTGCCAGCAGTTACTCTGGCAGGGGCTACGAGCAGTACTTC. Translated: CASSYSGRGYEQYF.

V usage is TRBV6-5 and J usage is TRBJ2-2, with D hard to call. The V gene's germline CDR1 is MNHEY and CDR2 SVGAGI. This CDR3 region has 12 residues. V shed 8 bases and J shed 5 bases, with 9 bases lying between them. CDR3 loop: CASSKSTGELFF. The CDR3 region has the DNA TGTGCCAGCTCGAAGAGTACCGGGGAGCTGTTTTTT.

The rearrangement uses TRBV3-1 (or the pseudogene TRBV3-2) and TRBJ2-7; no reliable D call. The V end was cut by 0 bases, the J end by 0 bases, with 6 bases between. The CDR3 sequence is 14 residues long. Looked up from germline, CDR1 is LGHDT and CDR2 is YNNKEL (reference sequence). CDR3 amino acids: CASSQDPSSYEQYF. The CDR3 DNA reads as TGTGCCAGCAGCCAAGATCCCAGCTCCTACGAGCAGTACTTC.

The sample holds one count of this clone. The gene calls are TRBV9 and TRBJ1-1; no firm D call. The CDR3 is 13 amino acids. In germline, CDR1 is SGDLS, CDR2 YYNGEE. Deletions cut 2 bases from V and 3 bases from J, with 8 bases between. Written as DNA, the CDR3 is TGTGCCAGCAGCGTGAAGAGAGACACTGAAGCTTTCTTT. Amino acid sequence: CASSVKRDTEAFF.

The chain couples TRBV6-5 to TRBJ2-1; 7 bases are shared with TRBD2. The CDR3 runs to 13 residues. J lost 4 bases, V lost 10 bases, and 7 bases had no gene match. Germline V gene lookup returns CDR1 MNHEY and CDR2 SVGAGI. The chain's CDR3 is CATRERGYNEQFF. CDR3 DNA sequence: TGTGCCACGCGGGAGCGGGGATACAATGAGCAGTTCTTC.

This rearrangement joins TRBV30 to TRBJ1-6, with D possibly being TRBD1 (5 bases). V lost 3 bases to trimming and J lost 9 bases, with 12 bases between them. Germline CDR1 GTSNPN, CDR2 SVGIG (reference sequence). There are 13 residues in the CDR3. The DNA of the CDR3 is TGTGCCTGGAGCAGCAGGGAAGCTTCACCCCTCCACTTT. This translates into CAWSSREASPLHF.

This clone was detected once. The J gene is TRBJ2-3, the V gene TRBV19, with a tentative D call TRBD2 (6 bases). CDR1 and CDR2 (germline): LNHDA, SQIVND (reference sequence). Between the trimmed V and J ends, which lost 5 bases and 3 bases, there was a span of 12 bases. CDR3 length: 14 amino acids. CDR3 sequence (DNA): TGTGCCAGTAGTGGGGGGAGTGGAACAGATACGCAGTATTTT. Amino acids: CASSGGSGTDTQYF.

This clone was seen just once. The chain has TRBV6-5 and TRBJ2-7; 9 positions agree with TRBD1. The CDR3 consists of 14 residues. Germline-derived CDR1 and CDR2 are MNHEY and SVGAGI. Trimming took 6 bases from V and 2 from J; bases not matched to a gene: 5. CDR3 nucleotides: TGTGCCAGCAGGAGACAGGGGGAGACCTACGAGCAGTACTTC. Translated, it gives CASRRQGETYEQYF.

The chain's CDR3 is CASSLTPAVYEQYF. CDR3 bases: TGTGCCAGCAGCTTGACTCCAGCCGTCTACGAGCAGTACTTC. The rearrangement uses TRBV7-2 and TRBJ2-7; no definite D call. The CDR3 is 14 amino acids. Germline V gives CDR1 SGHTA, CDR2 FQGNSA. The V and J ends lost 3 bases and 3 bases respectively, with 12 bases between them.

V usage is TRBV3-1 (or the pseudogene TRBV3-2) and J usage is TRBJ1-5; 7 positions agree with TRBD1. Unmatched junction bases numbered 6, after V lost 4 bases and J lost 6 bases. Per germline, CDR1 LGHDT and CDR2 YNNKEL (reference sequence). The CDR3 runs 14 residues. In DNA, the CDR3 is TGTGCCAGCAGCCTTAAGGGGGCAGGTCAGCCCCAGCATTTT. This sequence encodes CASSLKGAGQPQHF.

This sequence joins TRBV19 and TRBJ1-6; D might be TRBD1 (5 bases). This CDR3 contains 17 residues. Germline V gives CDR1 LNHDA, CDR2 SQIVND (reference sequence). With 1 base removed from V and 5 bases from J, the gap between germline ends came to 15 bases. CDR3 DNA: TGTGCCAGTAGTATAGCCCAGGGTCCGAAAAATAATTCACCCCTCCACTTT. This gives the protein CASSIAQGPKNNSPLHF.

This chain connects TRBV19 to TRBJ1-6; the D is unclear. There are 11 residues in the CDR3. The V end lost 8 bases, the J end lost 7 bases, and 6 bases lay between the germline ends. Germline V CDR1 and CDR2: LNHDA, SQIVND (reference sequence). For the CDR3, the DNA is TGTGCCAGTCGAGGGAATTCACCCCTCCACTTT. It yields the protein CASRGNSPLHF.

The V and J genes are TRBV5-4 and TRBJ1-3; perhaps TRBD1 as D (6 bases). The CDR3 consists of 15 residues. Germline V gene data show CDR1 as SGHNT and CDR2 as YYREEE (reference sequence). Trimming cost V 4 bases and J 3 bases, with 14 bases left between them. In nucleotides, the CDR3 is TGTGCCAGCAGCCCGGGGGGGCAGGGTGGAAACACCATATATTTT. The encoded protein is CASSPGGQGGNTIYF. The entire variable domain, with the rest obtained from reference TRBV5-4 and TRBJ1-3, is as follows: ETGVTQSPTHLIKTRGQQVTLRCSSQSGHNTVSWYQQALGQGPQFIFQYYREEENGRGNFPPRFSGLQFPNYSSELNVNALELDDSALYLCASSPGGQGGNTIYFGEGSWLTVV.

V gene TRBV25-1 combines with J gene TRBJ1-6; TRBD1 might be the D (5 bases). This CDR3 contains 16 residues. Germline V gene data show CDR1 as MGHDK and CDR2 as SYGVNS. With 3 bases removed from V and 4 bases from J, the gap between germline ends came to 13 bases. The CDR3 DNA reads TGTGCCAGCAGTGAGTCCCGGGGGGGGTATAATTCACCCCTCCACTTT. It yields the protein CASSESRGGYNSPLHF.

CDR3 loop: CASSFGTGGAADSPLHF. CDR3 DNA sequence: TGTGCCAGCAGCTTTGGGACAGGGGGCGCGGCGGATTCACCCCTCCACTTT. The rearrangement uses TRBV7-9 and TRBJ1-6, with TRBD1 matching over 12 bases. The CDR3 covers 17 residues. Germline trimming cut 3 bases from V and 8 bases from J; bases unmatched to any gene: 8. Germline V CDR1 and CDR2: SEHNR, FQNEAQ (reference sequence).

The chain recombines TRBV9 with TRBJ2-7; 8 nucleotides line up with TRBD1. Germline trimming cut 2 bases from V and 5 bases from J; bases unmatched to any gene: 9. Germline V gene data show CDR1 as SGDLS and CDR2 as YYNGEE. The CDR3 contains 15 residues. For the CDR3, the DNA is TGTGCCAGCAGCGTGAGACAGGGGTTTGAAAACGAGCAGTACTTC. Protein sequence: CASSVRQGFENEQYF.

This clone was observed once. This likely comes from a read error, as the CDR3 has no conserved phenylalanine or tryptophan at its end. The DNA is omitted, as the CDR3 cannot be located on it reliably, and the CDR3 follows TCRdb's listing. The chain combines TRBV2 with TRBJ1-1; TRBD1, the table's D call, lacks a check against the DNA. The V gene's germline CDR1 is SNHLY and CDR2 FYNNEI. The CDR3 extends over 13 residues, inclusive of both ends. CDR3: CASSETRDRGHPA.

This sequence joins TRBV9 and TRBJ2-1; no reliable D call. CDR3 length: 15 residues. CDR1 SGDLS and CDR2 YYNGEE come from the germline V gene. Trimming cost V 0 bases and J 3 bases, with 10 bases left between them. The CDR3 reads CASSVGANLYNEQFF. The CDR3 DNA reads TGTGCCAGCAGCGTAGGGGCCAATCTCTACAATGAGCAGTTCTTC.

The rearrangement joins TRBV6-5 to TRBJ1-4, with D maybe TRBD1 (6 bases). Trimming removed 5 bases from V and 5 bases from J, with 15 bases in between. The CDR3 sequence is 15 residues long. Germline V CDR1 and CDR2: MNHEY, SVGAGI. The CDR3, as DNA: TGTGCCAGCAGTCCCCTCGGACAGCGGAATGAAAAACTGTTTTTT. Protein: CASSPLGQRNEKLFF.

This clone was seen once. This sample includes further DNA sequences coding for the same CDR3. The gene calls are TRBV9 and TRBJ1-3; D is unclear. The germline V gene has CDR1 SGDLS and CDR2 YYNGEE. V lost 0 bases to trimming and J lost 0 bases, with 4 bases between them. The CDR3 has 14 residues. The chain's CDR3 is CASSVASSGNTIYF. DNA for the CDR3: TGTGCCAGCAGCGTAGCTAGCTCTGGAAACACCATATATTTT.

The V gene is TRBV11-2, the J gene TRBJ2-3; perhaps TRBD1 as D (5 bases). The CDR3 consists of 14 residues. Between the trimmed V and J ends, which lost 2 bases and 1 base, there was a span of 7 bases. The germline V gene has CDR1 SGHAT and CDR2 FQNNGV. As DNA, the CDR3 is TGTGCCAGCAGCTTACAGGGCGGCACAGATACGCAGTATTTT. Translating gives CASSLQGGTDTQYF.

The chain combines TRBV5-6 with TRBJ1-1; a possible D gene is TRBD1 (5 bases). Germline assignment: CDR1 SGHDT and CDR2 YYEEEE. With 3 bases removed from V and 1 base from J, the gap between germline ends came to 10 bases. The CDR3 loop spans 14 amino acids. CDR3: CASSSGGENTEAFF. The CDR3 DNA reads TGTGCCAGCAGCTCTGGAGGGGAGAACACTGAAGCTTTCTTT.

CDR3 residues: CATSDPPPTWNQPQHF. The CDR3 DNA follows: TGTGCCACCAGTGACCCACCCCCGACATGGAATCAGCCCCAGCATTTT. The chain joins TRBV24-1 to TRBJ1-5; D call uncertain. CDR3 size: 16 residues. Germline CDR1 reads KGHDR; CDR2 reads SFDVKD. V was cut by 4 bases and J by 4 bases, with 16 bases left in between.

J is TRBJ1-4 and V is TRBV19; 8 positions match TRBD1. CDR3 length equals 16 residues. CDR1 is LNHDA and CDR2 is SQIVND in the germline V gene (reference sequence). Trimming cost V 1 base and J 3 bases; bases outside gene matches: 4. Written as DNA, the CDR3 is TGTGCCAGTAGTATAGGCCGGACAGGGTCTAATGAAAAACTGTTTTTT. Translating it yields CASSIGRTGSNEKLFF.

This clone was picked up one time. The same CDR3 also results from other DNA sequences found in this sample. The rearrangement uses TRBV18 and TRBJ1-2; 7 nucleotides match TRBD1. CDR3 size: 13 residues. V dropped 6 bases and J dropped 3; count of bases not matched to a gene: 4. CDR1 is KGHSH and CDR2 is LQKENI in the germline V gene. CDR3 DNA: TGTGCCAGCTCGCCCACAGGGGACTATGGCTACACCTTC. Protein product: CASSPTGDYGYTF.

The rearrangement uses TRBV9 and TRBJ1-3, with D possibly being TRBD1 (6 bases). The V gene's germline CDR1 is SGDLS and CDR2 YYNGEE. Trimming cost V 4 bases and J 1 base, with 18 bases left between them. The CDR3 covers 17 residues. The CDR3: CASSPTGTAYSGNTIYF. The CDR3 nucleotides read TGTGCCAGCAGCCCCACAGGGACGGCATATTCTGGAAACACCATATATTTT.

The rearrangement joins TRBV19 to TRBJ1-5, with 9 bases fitting TRBD1. The CDR3 is 15 amino acids. CDR1 and CDR2 from the germline V gene are LNHDA and SQIVND (reference sequence). V shed 7 bases, J shed 5 bases, and the junction held 9 bases outside the gene matches. CDR3 protein: CASMRGQGRDQPQHF. As DNA, the CDR3 is TGTGCCAGTATGAGGGGACAGGGCAGGGATCAGCCCCAGCATTTT.